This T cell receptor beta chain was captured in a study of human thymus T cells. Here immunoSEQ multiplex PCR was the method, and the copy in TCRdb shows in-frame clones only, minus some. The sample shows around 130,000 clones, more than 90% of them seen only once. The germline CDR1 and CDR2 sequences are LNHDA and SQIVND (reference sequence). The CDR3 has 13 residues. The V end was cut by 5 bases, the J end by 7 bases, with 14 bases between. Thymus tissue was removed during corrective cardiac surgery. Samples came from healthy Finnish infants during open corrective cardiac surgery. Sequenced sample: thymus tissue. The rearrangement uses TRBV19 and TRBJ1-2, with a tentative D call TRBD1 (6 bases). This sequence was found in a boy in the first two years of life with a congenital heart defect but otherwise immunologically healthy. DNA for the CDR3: TGTGCCAGTAGTTCCTCAGGGGAGTTTGGCTACACCTTC. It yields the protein CASSSSGEFGYTF.